This entry features one T cell receptor beta chain sequence. The V gene's germline CDR1 is LNHDA and CDR2 SQIVND (reference sequence). This CDR3 is built from 15 residues. With 5 bases clipped from V and 7 bases from J, the junction kept 9 bases outside the gene matches. The sample belongs to a study of cytomegalovirus exposure and HLA in healthy donors. PCR amplification relied on 60 Vbeta primers (plus 13 Jbeta primers). Here immunoSEQ multiplex PCR was the method, and the copy in TCRdb shows in-frame clones only, minus some. There are more than 140,000 clones in the sample; 60% to 80% occur only once, and 0.55% to 0.8% lies in the top ten.

The receptor comes from a male donor in good health and CMV-seronegative. The V call is TRBV19, the J call TRBJ1-5; 9 nucleotides agree with TRBD1. Input material: PBMCs. CDR3 bases: TGTGCCAGTAGTCCTGGACAGGGGTTCGGCCAGCCCCAGCATTTT. Amino acids: CASSPGQGFGQPQHF.